The entry below gives a single T cell receptor (beta chain) sequence along with its context. This sample stems from a study of CD8 T cells in Susac syndrome. At the level of the study: Clinical remission applied to under ten sequenced Susac syndrome patients, and roughly 6 had active disease. Treatment status at blood draw for the Susac syndrome patients was therapy-naive, corticosteroids, or intravenous immunoglobulin alone.

Random hexamers served to reverse transcribe roughly 0.5 to 1 ug RNA. Amplification of TCR beta CDR3 across 54 Vbeta and 13 Jbeta was performed with immunoSEQ multiplex PCR. TCRdb re-called the immunoSEQ multiplex PCR reads through MiXCR, storing one row per CDR3 protein. The table has about 150,000 distinct CDR3 sequences, roughly 95% seen once; the top ten hold approximately 0.12%. This CDR3 spans 14 amino acids. Germline loops: CDR1 LGHDT, CDR2 YNNKEL (reference sequence). With 2 bases removed from V and 5 bases from J, the gap between germline ends came to 10 bases. Sequencing of TCR beta, carried out with a high-throughput approach, was applied to CD8+ and CD4+ T cells from the blood.

The source material was CD4+ T cells from PBMCs. This TCR was recovered from a human donor with Susac syndrome. The chain recombines TRBV3-1 with TRBJ1-5; D might be TRBD1 (6 bases). CDR3 loop: CASSQTGPDQPQHF. Written as DNA, the CDR3 is TGTGCCAGCAGCCAAACAGGGCCCGATCAGCCCCAGCATTTT.